The clone carrying this TCR beta chain was found a few times. Its antigen is not known. The sample originates from a study of human T cells and chemical hapten exposure. Study in general: Among samples, TCR yields varied mainly because of small differences in pooled library volume.

From germline, CDR1 is SNHLY and CDR2 FYNNEI. The CDR3 contains 14 residues. J was trimmed by 2 bases and V by 6 bases; bases with no gene match: 5. This sample's time point: pre-sensitization, week 0. The treatment is: therapeutic diphenylcyclopropenone sensitization with weekly scalp DPC. Patients had alopecia, were aged 18 to 70, and were not pregnant. MiXCR was run by TCRdb on the RACE reads, yielding one entry per CDR3 protein. The sample gives about 350,000 distinct CDR3 sequences, 5.5% of which show up once; roughly 8.2% is in the top ten. Study observations and caveats: Significantly more large CDR3 similarity clusters arose among expanded TCRs than among controls. The number of TCRs above 1 in 1000 frequency did not change after DPC sensitization.

The chain has TRBV2 and TRBJ2-3; 7 bases are shared with TRBD2. This TCR was recovered from a woman younger than 35 with alopecia areata. Some clones in this sample may be carry-over from other donors' samples. The sample here was whole blood, taken in connection with sensitization to the hapten diphenylcyclopropenone (DPC). The CDR3 region has the DNA TGTGCCAGCAGGGGGGGACTATTCACAGATACGCAGTATTTT. Its protein is CASRGGLFTDTQYF. Combining the CDR3 with reference TRBV2 and TRBJ2-3 gives the whole variable domain EPEVTQTPSHQVTQMGQEVILRCVPISNHLYFYWYRQILGQKVEFLVSFYNNEISEKSEIFDDQFSVERPDGSNFTLKIRSTKLEDSAMYFCASRGGLFTDTQYFGPGTRLTVL.